This is a list of T cell receptor beta chains from one sample in a study of shared T cell receptors in the human thymus. The data were produced by immunoSEQ multiplex PCR, yet TCRdb's version contains in-frame clones alone and is incomplete. In the table there are some 760,000 clones, roughly 88% of which are singletons. This sample also appeared in a second study, on human thymus T cells.

The specimen was thymocytes. These receptor sequences come from a girl under two years old with a congenital heart defect. The conserved cysteine and the conserved F or W are not part of the CDR3 here.

cdr3_length v_call cdr3_aa
13 TRBV7-2 ASSFIAEYSYEQY
15 TRBV10-3 AISESGRGTVMDGYT
13 TRBV10-3 AIFRSGLYAGELF
15 TRBV4-3 ASSQDDSGGPPDTQY
16 TRBV15 ATSRDGEQGAGNYGYT
14 TRBV7-9 ASSHWTDWDNYGYT
11 TRBV29-1 SGKGARRAEAF
15 TRBV9 ASSVRSGRGSTDTQY
10 TRBV5-5 ASSRDSYGYT
15 TRBV7-9 ASSLLDRVRWETEAF
21 TRBV15 ATSRVGFIGQGAAYLGHQPQH
14 TRBV11-2 ASSLQQGFSGNTIY
11 TRBV4-1 ASSRFGVTEAF
11 TRBV6-1 ASSEYGNEKLF
13 TRBV2 ASGGLQKSSYEQY
12 TRBV7-9 ASSLRGNNSPLH
10 TRBV6-5 ASSRQGCGYT
12 TRBV6-1 ASREGQADEKLF
14 TRBV5-6 ASSQHRRRSNQPQH
13 TRBV29-1 SVDALGIRIEEAF
12 TRBV14 ASSEDRGTDTQY
13 TRBV4-1 ASSLPGQALRPQH
15 TRBV5-1 ASSPRTGLNYNSPLH
13 TRBV19 ASTGQSDLNTEAF
11 TRBV5-1 ASSLSRNTEAF
14 TRBV6-1 ASSVNPGQGNYGYT
13 TRBV6-5 ASTPAGFCNQPQH
16 TRBV14 ASSQAFTGTGGHYGYT
15 TRBV7-9 ASSYYRGRRAKNIQY
10 TRBV25-1 ASSESGYGYT
15 TRBV10-3 AISESVAGKSTGELF
12 TRBV29-1 SVEDRLPPYEQY
13 TRBV2 ASSVRDIPTGELF
19 TRBV4-3 ASSQDLFPGASGQGAYGYT
11 TRBV18 ASSPYPAGELF
11 TRBV9 ASSVPMGSGYT
12 TRBV4-1 ASSQGLVQETQY
15 TRBV5-1 ASSFPRQGRRTDTQY
12 TRBV19 ASSIASTGHEQY
13 TRBV5-6 ASSLGGGSQETQY
13 TRBV5-8 ASSLRGSGANVLT
12 TRBV27 ASSLSDLDTEAF
12 TRBV29-1 SVERQGGTETQY
13 TRBV10-2 ASSEGPHSYNEQF
16 TRBV7-3 ASSRGQGHSGYADTQY
13 TRBV7-2 ASRAHAGTAYGYT
12 TRBV4-1 ASSLPTGNYGYT
13 TRBV5-1 ASSLGKQGKNIQY
12 TRBV30 AMSTGHRNSPLH
14 TRBV5-6 ASSPLGGGDTGELF
15 TRBV28 ASSLCPPPTKNTEAF
16 TRBV7-2 ASSSPPSRLGITDTQY
13 TRBV13 ASSLGRVRSYEQY
9 TRBV25-1 ASRQGNTIY
13 TRBV10-3 ASSSGGRGEETQY
14 TRBV2 ASRRDRERSREPQH
13 TRBV7-6 ASSPVLEGNYGYT